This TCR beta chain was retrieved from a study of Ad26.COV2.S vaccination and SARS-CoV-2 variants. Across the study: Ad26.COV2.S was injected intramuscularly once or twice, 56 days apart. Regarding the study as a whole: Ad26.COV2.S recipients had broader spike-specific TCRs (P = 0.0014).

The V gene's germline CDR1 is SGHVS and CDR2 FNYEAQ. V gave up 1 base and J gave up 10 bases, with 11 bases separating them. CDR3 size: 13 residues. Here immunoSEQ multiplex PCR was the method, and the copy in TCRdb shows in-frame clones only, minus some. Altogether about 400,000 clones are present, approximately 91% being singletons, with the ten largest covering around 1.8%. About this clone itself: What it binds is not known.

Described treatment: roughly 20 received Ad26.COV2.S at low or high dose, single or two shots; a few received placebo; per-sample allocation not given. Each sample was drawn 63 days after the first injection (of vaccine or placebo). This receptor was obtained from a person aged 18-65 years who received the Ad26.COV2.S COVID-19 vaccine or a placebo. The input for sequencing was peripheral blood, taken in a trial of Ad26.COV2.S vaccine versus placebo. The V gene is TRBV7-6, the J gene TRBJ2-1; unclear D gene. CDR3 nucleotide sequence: TGTGCCAGCAGCTTAGAAGCCGGAACGGAGCAGTTCTTC. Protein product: CASSLEAGTEQFF.